Listed here is a single T cell receptor beta chain. Its antigen is not known. Presentation of ophthalmopathy in the donors involved moderate-to-severe activity, CAS ≥3, NOSPECS ≥4 and a duration under 3 months. The source of the PBMCs was around 10 ml of fresh peripheral blood. The sample is drawn from a study of Graves' ophthalmopathy and Graves' hyperthyroidism. This CDR3 spans 14 amino acids. The J segment lost 5 bases and the V segment lost 5 bases, leaving 6 bases of the junction unmatched. Looked up from germline, CDR1 is DFQATT and CDR2 is SNEGSKA (reference sequence). The study's findings and limits: Ophthalmopathy progression was predicted by the model at more than 55% sensitivity and under 75% specificity. Among thyroid clonotypes expanded above 0.001 frequency, most also appeared in blood.

Transcripts of RNA were the source for amplifying TCR beta CDR3 regions. The first-round RT-PCR employed HTBI primers together with the Qiagen OneStep RT-PCR kit. A multiplex PCR was then performed as the second round. TCRdb re-called the multiplex PCR reads with MiXCR, one entry per CDR3 protein. In the table there are about half a million distinct CDR3 sequences, 14% of which are singletons. This chain joins TRBV20-1 and TRBJ2-7, with 13 bases identical to TRBD2. The receptor was isolated from a woman in her twenties or thirties with Graves' ophthalmopathy. Sequenced material: blood. The CDR3 region is CSAVLAGGRNEQYF. The CDR3 DNA follows: TGCAGTGCTGTACTAGCGGGGGGGAGGAACGAGCAGTACTTC.